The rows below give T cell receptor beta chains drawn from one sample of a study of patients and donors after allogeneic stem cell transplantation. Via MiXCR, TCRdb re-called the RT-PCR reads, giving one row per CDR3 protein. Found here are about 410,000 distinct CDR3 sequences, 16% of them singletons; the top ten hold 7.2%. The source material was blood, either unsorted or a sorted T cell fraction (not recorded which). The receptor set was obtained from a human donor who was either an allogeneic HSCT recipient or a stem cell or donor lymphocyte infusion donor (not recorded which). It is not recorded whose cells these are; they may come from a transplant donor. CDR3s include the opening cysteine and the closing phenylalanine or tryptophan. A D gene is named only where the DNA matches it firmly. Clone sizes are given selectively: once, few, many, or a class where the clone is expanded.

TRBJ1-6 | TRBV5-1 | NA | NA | CASSLETPYNSPLHF | TGCGCCAGCAGCTTGGAAACACCCTATAATTCACCCCTCCACTTT
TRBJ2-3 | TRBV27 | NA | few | CASSLSFRSDTQYF | TGTGCCAGCAGTTTATCGTTCAGATCTGATACGCAGTATTTT
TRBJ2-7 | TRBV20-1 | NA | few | CSAREVGVSSYEQYF | TGCAGTGCTAGAGAAGTCGGGGTGAGCTCCTACGAGCAGTACTTC
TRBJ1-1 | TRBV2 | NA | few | CASRARGGTSVGAEAFF | TGTGCCAGCAGAGCCCGGGGGGGCACATCAGTGGGGGCTGAAGCTTTCTTT
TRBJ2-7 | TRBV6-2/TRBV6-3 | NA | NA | CASSYSGGGYEQYF | TGTGCCAGCAGTTACAGTGGTGGGGGCTACGAGCAGTACTTC
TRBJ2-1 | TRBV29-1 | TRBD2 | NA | CSVEVAGLNNEQFF | TGCAGCGTTGAAGTAGCGGGACTAAACAATGAGCAGTTCTTC
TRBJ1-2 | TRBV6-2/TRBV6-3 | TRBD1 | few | CASSYPTGGQLYGYTF | TGTGCCAGCAGTTATCCAACAGGGGGACAACTCTATGGCTACACCTTC
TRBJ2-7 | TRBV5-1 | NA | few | CASSPITGSLPYEQYF | TGCGCCAGCAGTCCCATTACAGGGAGCCTACCCTACGAGCAGTACTTC
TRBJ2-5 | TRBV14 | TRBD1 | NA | CASSRDSQGAQYF | TGTGCCAGCAGCCGGGACAGCCAGGGGGCCCAGTACTTC
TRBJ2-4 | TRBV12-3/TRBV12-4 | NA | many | CASSFELGTLAKNIQYF | TGTGCCAGCAGTTTTGAGTTAGGGACCTTAGCCAAAAACATTCAGTACTTC
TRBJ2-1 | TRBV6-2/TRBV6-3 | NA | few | CASSRNKQAINEQFF | TGTGCCAGCAGCCGGAACAAGCAGGCTATCAATGAGCAGTTCTTC
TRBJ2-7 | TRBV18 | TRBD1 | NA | CASAGTGSYEQYF | TGTGCCAGCGCCGGGACAGGGTCCTACGAGCAGTACTTC
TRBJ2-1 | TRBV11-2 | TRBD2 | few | CASSSLAGGPNEQFF | TGTGCCAGCAGCTCGCTAGCGGGAGGGCCAAATGAGCAGTTCTTC
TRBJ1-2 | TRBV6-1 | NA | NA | CASRMNRDNYGYTF | TGTGCCAGCCGAATGAACAGAGATAACTATGGCTACACCTTC
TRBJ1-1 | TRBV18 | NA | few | CASSKGGLGTEAFF | TGTGCCAGCTCGAAGGGGGGTCTTGGCACTGAAGCTTTCTTT
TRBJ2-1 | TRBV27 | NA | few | CASKETGYNEQFF | TGTGCCAGCAAAGAGACAGGATACAATGAGCAGTTCTTC
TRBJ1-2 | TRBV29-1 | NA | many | CSVEGPGRGHGYTF | TGCAGCGTTGAAGGACCGGGACGGGGACATGGCTACACCTTC
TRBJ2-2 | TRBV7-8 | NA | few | CASRPIREGNTGELFF | TGTGCCAGCAGGCCCATCAGGGAAGGGAACACCGGGGAGCTGTTTTTT
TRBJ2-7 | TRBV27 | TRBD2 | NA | CASSLSASGEREQYF | TGTGCCAGCAGTTTATCGGCTAGCGGGGAACGCGAGCAGTACTTC
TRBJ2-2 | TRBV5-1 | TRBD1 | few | CASSMRITGTGVIGELFF | TGCGCCAGCAGCATGAGAATAACCGGGACAGGGGTAATCGGGGAGCTGTTTTTT
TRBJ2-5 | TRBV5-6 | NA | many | CASSRKQGRGETQYF | TGTGCCAGCAGCCGCAAACAGGGGAGGGGAGAGACCCAGTACTTC
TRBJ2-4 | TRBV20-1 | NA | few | CSARVVGAKNIQYF | TGCAGTGCTAGGGTGGTAGGGGCCAAAAACATTCAGTACTTC
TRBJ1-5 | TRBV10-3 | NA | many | CAIREMGSNQPQHF | TGTGCCATCAGGGAGATGGGCAGCAATCAGCCCCAGCATTTT
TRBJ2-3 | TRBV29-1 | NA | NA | CSVRVGDTQYF | TGCAGCGTGCGGGTTGGAGATACGCAGTATTTT
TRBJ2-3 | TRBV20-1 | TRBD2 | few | CSARDSGGAGDTQYF | TGCAGTGCTAGAGACAGCGGGGGGGCTGGAGATACGCAGTATTTT
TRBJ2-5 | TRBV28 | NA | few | CASARQAQYF | TGTGCCTCAGCAAGGCAGGCCCAGTACTTC
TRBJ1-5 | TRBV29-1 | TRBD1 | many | CSVAETGGQPQHF | TGCAGCGTTGCCGAGACAGGGGGCCAGCCCCAGCATTTT
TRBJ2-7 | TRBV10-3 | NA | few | CAISDQGYEQYF | TGTGCCATCAGTGATCAGGGCTACGAGCAGTACTTC
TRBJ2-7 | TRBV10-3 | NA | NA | CAISEPEKWTYEQYF | TGTGCCATCAGTGAGCCGGAGAAGTGGACCTACGAGCAGTACTTC
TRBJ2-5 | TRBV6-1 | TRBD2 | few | CASRASGGRKTQYF | TGTGCCAGCAGGGCTAGCGGGGGTAGGAAGACCCAGTACTTC
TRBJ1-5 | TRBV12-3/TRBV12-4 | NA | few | CASITGGGTQPQHF | TGTGCCAGCATCACGGGGGGGGGTACCCAGCCCCAGCATTTT
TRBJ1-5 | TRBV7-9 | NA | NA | CASSLDSTGGPQHF | TGTGCCAGCAGCTTAGACTCCACGGGGGGGCCCCAGCATTTT
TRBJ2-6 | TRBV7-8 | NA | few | CASSLKFSGANVLTF | TGTGCCAGCAGCTTAAAATTCTCTGGGGCCAACGTCCTGACTTTC